A single sample is the source of the 17 T cell receptor beta chains below, sequenced in a study of T cell responses to AZD1222 COVID-19 vaccine (dated by TCRdb to the early 2020s). This specimen's time point label, per the study, means: baseline before first vaccination. To prepare the library, the immunoSEQ multiplex PCR assay was applied. TCRdb's version of the immuneACCESS table is confined to in-frame rearrangements and falls short of the full clone set. An unresolved V gene accounts for under half of the shortfall where checked; the remainder is of unknown origin. The sample yields 100,000 to 120,000 clones; roughly 87% were counted once. The ten top clones hold 4.5% to 6% of the sample. Sample: peripheral blood, taken on day 0 of AZD1222 vaccination. The receptors here all came from an adult in good health.

The chain uses TRBV5-6 and TRBJ1-2, with D maybe TRBD1 (5 bases). The V end was cut by 4 bases, the J end by 8 bases, with 12 bases between. The CDR3 covers 12 residues. Germline-derived CDR1 and CDR2 are SGHDT and YYEEEE. Here the CDR3 reads CASSLTVNGYTF. The DNA for the CDR3 is TGTGCCAGCAGCCTGACAGTTAACGGCTACACCTTC.

With regard to this clone: The junction does not match germline at one end; this may be a read error. The V gene is TRBV27, the J gene TRBJ1-2; D gene unclear. The length of the CDR3 is 12 residues. CDR1 is MNHEY, CDR2 SMNVEV, per germline (reference sequence). CDR3 bases: TGTGCCAGCAGTGCCCGACGGTGGATCGGGGCCTTC. It is translated as CASSARRWIGAF.

The chain couples TRBV5-1 to TRBJ2-5, with D tentatively TRBD2 (5 bases). CDR1 is SGHRS, CDR2 YFSETQ, per germline. CDR3 length: 12 amino acids. The V gene lost 2 bases and the J gene lost 5 bases, with 7 bases spanning the gap. The CDR3 DNA sequence: TGCGCCAGCAGCTTACGAGGGGAGACCCAGTACTTC. Translation: CASSLRGETQYF.

There are a few counts of this clone. V is TRBV19 and J is TRBJ2-1, with D possibly TRBD2 on 10 matching bases. The CDR3 loop spans 19 amino acids. V lost 1 base and J lost 5, with 24 bases in between. Germline V gene data show CDR1 as LNHDA and CDR2 as SQIVND (reference sequence). CDR3 sequence (DNA): TGTGCCAGTAGTATAGGGGACAGGGTACAGCGGGGGGGCCACAATGAGCAGTTCTTC. It yields the protein CASSIGDRVQRGGHNEQFF.

The J gene is TRBJ1-2, the V gene TRBV12-3 or TRBV12-4, with D uncertain. Trimming shortened V by 3 bases and J by 1 base, and 6 bases separated the two germline ends. The CDR3 is 13 residues long. The CDR3 nucleotides are TGTGCCAGCAGTTTTGACCGTAACTATGGCTACACCTTC. Its translation is CASSFDRNYGYTF.

J is TRBJ1-6 and V is TRBV7-2; D ambiguous. V dropped 0 bases and J dropped 10 bases, with 13 bases sitting between them. The CDR3 sequence is 15 residues long. CDR1 is SGHTA, CDR2 FQGNSA, per germline. The CDR3 nucleotides read TGTGCCAGCAGCTTAGCTCCACTAAAGAGCTCACCCCTCCACTTT. Translation gives CASSLAPLKSSPLHF.

The chain is built from TRBV19 and TRBJ1-2; no reliable D call. V gave up 5 bases and J gave up 7 bases, with 8 bases separating them. The CDR3 is made up of 11 amino acids. Germline-derived CDR1 and CDR2 are LNHDA and SQIVND (reference sequence). As DNA, the CDR3 is TGTGCCAGTAGTCCAGGCTTTGGCTACACCTTC. Translation: CASSPGFGYTF.

The rearrangement joins TRBV5-1 to TRBJ2-7; 8 nucleotides agree with TRBD1. This CDR3 is 14 amino acids long. Germline CDR1 is SGHRS and CDR2 is YFSETQ. V was pared by 4 bases and J by 13 bases, with 16 bases of the junction left unmatched. CDR3 residues: CASSAQIESGQDYF. The CDR3 DNA sequence: TGCGCCAGCAGCGCACAAATTGAATCGGGACAGGACTACTTC.

V is TRBV2 and J is TRBJ1-3; D is perhaps TRBD1 (6 bases). Trimming cost V 3 bases and J 2 bases, with 11 bases left between them. Germline lookup yields CDR1 SNHLY and CDR2 FYNNEI. CDR3 length equals 15 residues. The CDR3 DNA reads TGTGCCAGCAGTGATTCACAGGGAGCTGGAAACACCATATATTTT. Residues: CASSDSQGAGNTIYF.

The gene calls are TRBV9 and TRBJ2-3; 7 bases agree with TRBD2. Trimming took 2 bases from V and 1 from J; bases not matched to a gene: 4. CDR1 SGDLS and CDR2 YYNGEE come from the germline V gene. The CDR3 has 15 residues. CDR3 protein: CASSVHRGGTDTQYF. The CDR3 coding sequence is TGTGCCAGCAGCGTTCACCGGGGGGGCACAGATACGCAGTATTTT. The entire variable domain, with the rest obtained from reference TRBV9 and TRBJ2-3, is as follows: DSGVTQTPKHLITATGQRVTLRCSPRSGDLSVYWYQQSLDQGLQFLIQYYNGEERAKGNILERFSAQQFPDLHSELNLSSLELGDSALYFCASSVHRGGTDTQYFGPGTRLTVL.

The chain joins TRBV9 to TRBJ2-3; 7 positions match TRBD2. Germline-derived CDR1 and CDR2 are SGDLS and YYNGEE. J gave up 0 bases and V 4 bases, and 8 bases lay outside the gene matches. The CDR3 is made up of 16 amino acids. The CDR3 sequence is CASSLSSGTSTDTQYF. The DNA of the CDR3 is TGTGCCAGCAGCTTATCTAGCGGAACGAGCACAGATACGCAGTATTTT.

The rearrangement uses TRBV7-9 and TRBJ1-2, with unresolved D. The CDR3 length is 14 residues. Trimming left V 4 bases short and J 2 bases short, with 11 bases between. Germline values: CDR1 SEHNR, CDR2 FQNEAQ (reference sequence). The CDR3 DNA reads TGTGCCAGCAGCTCCTCCTTCTCCAACTATGGCTACACCTTC. This codes for CASSSSFSNYGYTF. Based on the CDR3 plus reference TRBV7-9 and TRBJ1-2, the full variable domain is DTGVSQNPRHKITKRGQNVTFRCDPISEHNRLYWYRQTLGQGPEFLTYFQNEAQLEKSRLLSDRFSAERPKGSFSTLEIQRTEQGDSAMYLCASSSSFSNYGYTFGSGTRLTVV.

This chain links TRBV5-8 with TRBJ1-5; the match to TRBD1 covers 8 bases. The CDR3 covers 14 residues. Germline V gene lookup returns CDR1 SGHTS and CDR2 YDEGEE. V shed 6 bases, J shed 4 bases, and the junction held 6 bases outside the gene matches. This CDR3 reads CASNGQGGNQPQHF. CDR3 coding DNA: TGTGCCAGCAACGGACAGGGAGGGAATCAGCCCCAGCATTTT.

The V call is TRBV7-2, the J call TRBJ2-7; the match to TRBD2 covers 12 bases. Germline V gene data show CDR1 as SGHTA and CDR2 as FQGNSA. This CDR3 contains 15 residues. Trimming cost V 4 bases and J 7 bases; bases outside gene matches: 8. CDR3 DNA sequence: TGTGCCAGCAGCTCCCCCGGACTAGCGGGGAGGGAGCAGTACTTC. It is translated as CASSSPGLAGREQYF.

This sequence joins TRBV4-2 and TRBJ2-7; D is ambiguous. CDR1 and CDR2 (germline): LGHNA, YNFKEQ. The CDR3 extends over 15 amino acids. Trimming took 0 bases from V and 7 from J, leaving 16 bases between them. The CDR3 loop reads CASSQDPDPISEQYF. The CDR3 bases are TGTGCCAGCAGCCAAGATCCTGACCCCATTTCAGAGCAGTACTTC.

The V and J genes are TRBV5-1 and TRBJ2-6; D might be TRBD1 (5 bases). This CDR3 has 16 residues. Germline-derived CDR1 and CDR2 are SGHRS and YFSETQ. Trimming took off 0 bases at V and 0 bases at J, with 7 bases between the two ends. CDR3 in DNA: TGCGCCAGCAGCTTGGCAGGGAACTCTGGGGCCAACGTCCTGACTTTC. Its protein product is CASSLAGNSGANVLTF.

The rearrangement uses TRBV7-9 and TRBJ2-2; D remains unclear. The germline gives CDR1 SEHNR, CDR2 FQNEAQ (reference sequence). V lost 2 bases and J 2 bases, leaving 3 bases between the germline ends. This CDR3 has 13 residues. CDR3 region: CASSLYNTGELFF. As DNA, the CDR3 is TGTGCCAGCAGCTTATATAACACCGGGGAGCTGTTTTTT.